The 11 T cell receptor beta chains below were found in one sample sequenced in a study of T cell responses to AZD1222 COVID-19 vaccine. Data came from immunoSEQ multiplex PCR; TCRdb stores just in-frame clones and leaves some out. The repertoire holds more than 150,000 clones, roughly 93% seen once, with roughly 0.99% in the top ten. This specimen consisted of peripheral blood, obtained on day 0 of AZD1222 vaccination. These receptors all stem from an adult in good health.

The chain carries TRBV5-4 and TRBJ1-1, with a tentative D call TRBD1 (6 bases). Trimming pared 0 bases from V and 7 bases from J, leaving 16 bases between. The CDR3 totals 15 residues. Germline CDR1 reads SGHNT; CDR2 reads YYREEE (reference sequence). CDR3 in amino acids: CASSLDPRGVGEAFF. Written as DNA, the CDR3 is TGTGCCAGCAGCTTGGATCCAAGGGGGGTTGGTGAAGCTTTCTTT.

This chain links TRBV6-1 with TRBJ2-1; D remains ambiguous. The V and J ends lost 1 base and 5 bases respectively, with 0 bases between them. Germline lookup yields CDR1 MNHNS and CDR2 SASEGT. CDR3 size: 11 residues. CDR3 loop: CASSEDNEQFF. CDR3 DNA: TGTGCCAGCAGTGAAGACAATGAGCAGTTCTTC.

V and J are TRBV27 and TRBJ1-6; weak D call: TRBD1 (6 bases). Trimming pared 0 bases from V and 4 bases from J, leaving 13 bases between. The CDR3 covers 17 residues. Germline V gene data show CDR1 as MNHEY and CDR2 as SMNVEV (reference sequence). The CDR3 is CASSLSLRGSYNSPLHF. CDR3 DNA sequence: TGTGCCAGCAGTTTATCGTTAAGGGGGTCGTATAATTCACCCCTCCACTTT.

The V call is TRBV29-1, the J call TRBJ2-1; D ambiguous. Germline V gene sequence: CDR1 SQVTM, CDR2 ANQGSEA. The CDR3 consists of 14 residues. The V gene lost 4 bases and the J gene lost 0 bases, with 10 bases spanning the gap. The CDR3 bases are TGCAGCGTTGTCTCCCCACACTCCTACAATGAGCAGTTCTTC. Its translation is CSVVSPHSYNEQFF.

The chain employs TRBV4-3 and TRBJ2-1; D is uncertain. The V and J ends lost 3 bases and 7 bases respectively, with 7 bases between them. The CDR3 is 12 amino acids. Germline values: CDR1 LGHNA, CDR2 YSLEER. CDR3 in DNA: TGCGCCAGCAGCCACCTAAGAAATGAGCAGTTCTTC. This gives the protein CASSHLRNEQFF.

V usage is TRBV10-3 and J usage is TRBJ2-1; 10 bases line up with TRBD2. Germline CDR1 ENHRY, CDR2 SYGVKD. V lost 8 bases, J lost 12 bases, and 10 bases stayed unmatched. This CDR3 spans 13 amino acids. The DNA of the CDR3 is TGTGCCATCGGAGGGACTAGCGAGCGGTGGCAGTTCTTC. It codes for CAIGGTSERWQFF.

The V gene is TRBV11-2, the J gene TRBJ2-7; TRBD1 might be the D (6 bases). The CDR3 is made up of 13 amino acids. V lost 4 bases, J lost 3 bases, and 10 bases lay in between. Germline values: CDR1 SGHAT, CDR2 FQNNGV. The CDR3 nucleotides read TGTGCCAGCAGCTGGGCAGGGGACTACGAGCAGTACTTC. Translated, it gives CASSWAGDYEQYF. The variable domain in full, completed from reference TRBV11-2 and TRBJ2-7, reads EAGVAQSPRYKIIEKRQSVAFWCNPISGHATLYWYQQILGQGPKLLIQFQNNGVVDDSQLPKDRFSAERLKGVDSTLKIQPAKLEDSAVYLCASSWAGDYEQYFGPGTRLTVT.

This clone came up a few times. The rearrangement joins TRBV19 to TRBJ2-5, with unresolved D. The CDR3 has 12 residues. From germline, CDR1 is LNHDA and CDR2 SQIVND (reference sequence). V lost 7 bases to trimming and J lost 4 bases, with 10 bases between them. The CDR3 loop reads CASKRWGETQYF. CDR3 coding DNA: TGTGCCAGTAAGAGGTGGGGAGAGACCCAGTACTTC.

This clone was detected only once. The chain's CDR3 is CASSLERGRAFF. The CDR3 DNA is TGCGCCAGCAGCTTGGAACGAGGGAGGGCTTTCTTT. The chain has TRBV5-1 and TRBJ1-1; no firm D call. The CDR3 contains 12 residues. The germline gives CDR1 SGHRS, CDR2 YFSETQ. V was clipped by 0 bases and J by 11 bases, with 11 bases between them.

The rearrangement uses TRBV5-1 and TRBJ1-1, with D tentatively TRBD1 (6 bases). This CDR3 contains 13 residues. V lost 4 bases and J lost 4, with 11 bases in between. Germline CDR1 and CDR2: SGHRS and YFSETQ. The CDR3 nucleotides are TGCGCCAGCAGCGTACAGGGATCCACTGAAGCTTTCTTT. Translation gives CASSVQGSTEAFF. Variable domain in full (rest from reference TRBV5-1 and TRBJ1-1): KAGVTQTPRYLIKTRGQQVTLSCSPISGHRSVSWYQQTPGQGLQFLFEYFSETQRNKGNFPGRFSGRQFSNSRSEMNVSTLELGDSALYLCASSVQGSTEAFFGQGTRLTVV.

V and J are TRBV6-2 or TRBV6-3 and TRBJ1-6; D uncertain. This CDR3 region has 19 residues. V lost 4 bases and J 0 bases, leaving 19 bases between the germline ends. Germline values: CDR1 MNHEY, CDR2 SVGEGT. The DNA of the CDR3 is TGTGCCAGCAGTTTGAGGCCGGCAATGATGAGCTCCTATAATTCACCCCTCCACTTT. Protein product: CASSLRPAMMSSYNSPLHF.